These 7 T cell receptor beta chains came from one sample sequenced in a study of blood T cell repertoires in COVID-19. Produced via immunoSEQ multiplex PCR; TCRdb's table is partial and in-frame only. Of 80,000 or so clones listed, about nine tenths are singletons. The specimen was peripheral blood. These receptors all come from a woman in her forties or fifties in a cohort sampled during active COVID-19.

The chain employs TRBV2 and TRBJ2-2, with TRBD1 identical over 9 bases. Germline trimming cut 2 bases from V and 2 bases from J; bases unmatched to any gene: 6. CDR3 size: 17 residues. Germline V gene sequence: CDR1 SNHLY, CDR2 FYNNEI. The CDR3 region is CASSETLGQGNTGELFF. The CDR3 DNA reads as TGTGCCAGCAGTGAAACATTGGGACAGGGAAACACCGGGGAGCTGTTTTTT.

The chain has TRBV5-1 and TRBJ2-3; 12 bases match TRBD2. Germline assignment: CDR1 SGHRS and CDR2 YFSETQ. The CDR3 consists of 17 residues. The junction had 7 bases not matched to a gene; V was cut back by 0 bases and J by 5 bases. CDR3 protein: CASSLGLLAGGEDTQYF. The CDR3 coding sequence is TGCGCCAGCAGCTTGGGCCTTCTAGCGGGAGGGGAAGATACGCAGTATTTT.

The chain joins TRBV19 to TRBJ2-2, with 9 nucleotides matching TRBD2. This CDR3 is built from 17 residues. CDR1 is LNHDA, CDR2 SQIVND, per germline (reference sequence). V lost 6 bases and J lost 7; bases outside the gene matches: 15. CDR3 DNA sequence: TGTGCCAGTAGCCTTAAATGGGGTAGCGGGAGAGTCGGGGAGCTGTTTTTT. Its translation is CASSLKWGSGRVGELFF.

The chain joins TRBV24-1 to TRBJ2-3; a weak D match, TRBD2 (6 bases). Germline V gene lookup returns CDR1 KGHDR and CDR2 SFDVKD. This CDR3 is 16 amino acids long. The ends were cut back, 4 bases at V and 6 bases at J, with 19 bases in the middle. Here the CDR3 reads CATSEFGGWALDTQYF. The CDR3 DNA reads TGTGCCACCAGTGAGTTTGGGGGGTGGGCATTGGATACGCAGTATTTT.

V gene TRBV7-6 combines with J gene TRBJ2-2, with TRBD1 as a possible D gene (6 bases). This CDR3 is 14 amino acids long. V was trimmed by 5 bases and J by 6 bases, leaving 13 bases between them. From germline, CDR1 is SGHVS and CDR2 FNYEAQ. The CDR3 region has the DNA TGTGCCAGCAGCCAGCAACAGGGATCCGGGGAGCTGTTTTTT. Encoded protein: CASSQQQGSGELFF.

The chain uses TRBV18 and TRBJ2-5, with D possibly TRBD1 on 6 matching bases. Germline-derived CDR1 and CDR2 are KGHSH and LQKENI. The CDR3 consists of 16 residues. Trimming stripped 3 bases from V and 0 bases from J, with 14 bases between. As DNA, the CDR3 is TGTGCCAGCTCACCCCCGAGGGGGACCCACCAAGAGACCCAGTACTTC. This translates into CASSPPRGTHQETQYF.

The chain links TRBV6-5 to TRBJ1-1; TRBD1 matches at 10 bases. The CDR3 length is 16 residues. Germline CDR1 and CDR2: MNHEY and SVGAGI. Germline trimming cut 0 bases from V and 7 bases from J; bases unmatched to any gene: 8. CDR3 sequence: CASSYSKTGGRNEAFF. The CDR3 DNA reads TGTGCCAGCAGTTACTCGAAGACAGGGGGCAGAAATGAAGCTTTCTTT.